This T cell receptor beta chain emerged from a study of neurological immune-mediated disorders. Unsorted libraries were derived from 2 million PBMCs stored at -80 C. This CDR3 spans 12 amino acids. Germline-derived CDR1 and CDR2 are SQVTM and ANQGSEA. V lost 7 bases, J lost 3 bases, and 12 bases lay in between. In TCRdb, the 5' RACE reads were re-called with MiXCR into one record per CDR3 protein. The sample has about 120,000 distinct CDR3 sequences, approximately 3.2% seen once. This clonotype was seen only a few times. With a much larger clone just one base away, this may be a read error. This clonotype originated in a woman between 25 and 40 years old with multiple sclerosis. Source material: PBMCs. V usage is TRBV29-1 and J usage is TRBJ1-1; no definite D call. CDR3 loop: CSGGKGDTEAFF. The CDR3 DNA reads as TGCAGCGGAGGAAAGGGCGACACTGAAGCTTTCTTT.